The next 23 T cell receptor beta chains were all read from a single sample in a study of blood T cell repertoires in COVID-19. Repertoires were generated with immunoSEQ multiplex PCR, while TCRdb's copy carries only in-frame clones and drops some. Seen here are about 230,000 clones, over 75% observed once, and the top ten hold around 15%. The sequencing sample was made of PBMCs or T cells enriched from blood (not recorded which). These receptors were taken from a man aged 18 to 30 who had recovered from COVID-19.

CDR3 residues: CASRQTGQGETQYF. For the CDR3, the DNA is TGTGCCAGCAGGCAGACAGGGCAGGGTGAGACCCAGTACTTC. The chain links TRBV11-3 to TRBJ2-5; 7 bases are shared with TRBD1. V lost 6 bases and J lost 5; bases outside the gene matches: 9. This CDR3 contains 14 residues. Germline loops: CDR1 SGHNT, CDR2 YENEEA.

The genes are TRBV21-1 and TRBJ2-1; the table's D call of TRBD2 was not tested on the DNA. TRBV21-1 is a known pseudogene. This CDR3 comprises 17 residues. The CDR3 is CASSKGLAGSSYNEQFF. Written as DNA, the CDR3 is TGTGCCAGCAGCAAAGGACTAGCGGGTAGCTCCTACAATGAGCAGTTCTTC.

Ten or more counts support this clone. The chain is built from TRBV3-1 (or the pseudogene TRBV3-2) and TRBJ1-2, with unresolved D. The germline V gene encodes CDR1 LGHDT and CDR2 YNNKEL (reference sequence). V was shortened by 1 base and J by 7 bases, with 7 bases between the two germline ends. The CDR3 length is 12 residues. DNA of the CDR3: TGTGCCAGCAGCCAAGGTAACAGTGGCTACACCTTC. It codes for CASSQGNSGYTF.

The chain employs TRBV12-3 or TRBV12-4 and TRBJ1-2; the D gene is possibly TRBD1 (6 bases). The V end was cut by 5 bases, the J end by 8 bases, with 15 bases between. The CDR3 is 13 residues long. The CDR3 DNA reads as TGTGCCAGCAGTGCGGACAGTTTTGGAGGCTACACCTTC. Its translation is CASSADSFGGYTF.

The J gene is TRBJ1-1, the V gene TRBV2; the D is unclear. V lost 8 bases and J 8 bases, leaving 18 bases between the germline ends. The V gene's germline CDR1 is SNHLY and CDR2 FYNNEI. CDR3 length equals 13 residues. CDR3 amino acids: CASGTQGRGEAFF. The CDR3 DNA follows: TGTGCCAGCGGTACCCAAGGTCGCGGAGAAGCTTTCTTT.

This chain connects TRBV6-4 to TRBJ2-3, with D perhaps matching TRBD2 (5 bases). V was pared by 3 bases and J by 2 bases, with 12 bases between. CDR3 length: 15 residues. Looked up from germline, CDR1 is MRHNA and CDR2 is SNTAGT. CDR3 coding DNA: TGTGCCAGCAGTGATAGGCTAGCCGACACAGATACGCAGTATTTT. Encoded protein: CASSDRLADTDTQYF.

This chain uses TRBV7-8 with TRBJ2-1, with D tentatively TRBD2 (6 bases). Trimming stripped 3 bases from V and 0 bases from J, with 12 bases between. This CDR3 spans 16 amino acids. Germline CDR1 is SGHVS and CDR2 is FQNEAQ. The chain's CDR3 is CASSLVAGSSYNEQFF. DNA for the CDR3: TGTGCCAGCAGCTTGGTCGCCGGGAGCTCCTACAATGAGCAGTTCTTC.

The chain recombines TRBV27 with TRBJ1-4; no definite D call. The germline gives CDR1 MNHEY, CDR2 SMNVEV (reference sequence). Trimming took 4 bases from V and 5 from J, leaving 11 bases between them. The CDR3 consists of 14 residues. This CDR3 is CASSSNNNNEKLFF. The CDR3 region has the DNA TGTGCCAGCAGTTCCAACAATAACAATGAAAAACTGTTTTTT. Supplemented by reference TRBV27 and TRBJ1-4, the full variable domain reads EAQVTQNPRYLITVTGKKLTVTCSQNMNHEYMSWYRQDPGLGLRQIYYSMNVEVTDKGDVPEGYKVSRKEKRNFPLILESPSPNQTSLYFCASSSNNNNEKLFFGSGTQLSVL.

This clone was found once. V usage is TRBV7-2 and J usage is TRBJ1-4; unclear D gene. The length of the CDR3 is 13 residues. The ends were cut back, 5 bases at V and 0 bases at J, with 4 bases in the middle. Germline-derived CDR1 and CDR2 are SGHTA and FQGNSA. CDR3 residues: CASSPSTNEKLFF. The CDR3 region has the DNA TGTGCCAGCAGCCCGTCAACTAATGAAAAACTGTTTTTT.

J is TRBJ2-5 and V is TRBV13; 8 positions agree with TRBD1. J was trimmed by 3 bases and V by 5 bases; bases with no gene match: 5. This CDR3 contains 14 residues. In germline, CDR1 is PRHDT, CDR2 FYEKMQ (reference sequence). DNA for the CDR3: TGTGCCAGCAGCCCCGGGACAGGAGAAGAGACCCAGTACTTC. Its translation: CASSPGTGEETQYF.

CDR3 residues: CASSAERGGSQETQYF. The CDR3, as DNA: TGCGCCAGCAGCGCCGAGCGGGGAGGGTCGCAAGAGACCCAGTACTTC. V usage is TRBV5-1 and J usage is TRBJ2-5; 7 nucleotides match TRBD2. The CDR3 is made up of 16 amino acids. Per the germline V gene, CDR1 is SGHRS and CDR2 is YFSETQ. J gave up 2 bases and V 4 bases, and 11 bases lay outside the gene matches.

J is TRBJ1-6 and V is TRBV19; TRBD1 might be the D (6 bases). From germline, CDR1 is LNHDA and CDR2 SQIVND (reference sequence). The CDR3 runs 16 residues. V lost 4 bases to trimming and J lost 9 bases, with 19 bases between them. CDR3 amino acids: CASSTRGTGFSSPLHF. For the CDR3, the DNA is TGTGCCAGTAGTACAAGGGGGACGGGTTTCAGTTCACCCCTCCACTTT.

The CDR3 DNA reads as TGTGCCAGCAGCTTAGCGACTAGCGGGGGGGCCAGGACAGATACGCAGTATTTT. Encoded protein: CASSLATSGGARTDTQYF. The chain links TRBV11-2 to TRBJ2-3, with 14 bases matching TRBD2. Per the germline V gene, CDR1 is SGHAT and CDR2 is FQNNGV. This CDR3 spans 18 amino acids. V shed 1 base, J shed 3 bases, and the junction held 6 bases outside the gene matches.

The rearrangement uses TRBV7-9 and TRBJ2-2, with 7 bases that match TRBD1. Germline V CDR1 and CDR2: SEHNR, FQNEAQ (reference sequence). This CDR3 region has 15 residues. Unmatched junction bases numbered 6, after V lost 5 bases and J lost 3 bases. CDR3 coding DNA: TGTGCCAGCAGCCCCGCGACAGGGCACACCGGGGAGCTGTTTTTT. This gives the protein CASSPATGHTGELFF.

This chain uses TRBV5-6 with TRBJ1-4; D may be TRBD1 (5 bases). The V end was cut by 6 bases, the J end by 7 bases, with 13 bases between. The CDR3 consists of 13 residues. Per germline, CDR1 SGHDT and CDR2 YYEEEE. CDR3 residues: CASNIRGIEKLFF. CDR3 bases: TGTGCCAGCAACATTCGGGGGATTGAAAAACTGTTTTTT.

V gene TRBV10-3 combines with J gene TRBJ2-1; TRBD2 matches 9 bases. CDR1 is ENHRY, CDR2 SYGVKD, per germline. This CDR3 contains 18 residues. J gave up 3 bases and V 3 bases, and 12 bases lay outside the gene matches. As DNA, the CDR3 is TGTGCCATCAGTGACCCCGGGCGGGGGGGCGCCATCTACAATGAGCAGTTCTTC. Its translation: CAISDPGRGGAIYNEQFF.

This clone was observed a single time. The chain joins TRBV7-3 to TRBJ1-3; D unresolved. The CDR3 has 14 amino acids. Germline CDR1 SGHTA, CDR2 FQGTGA. V lost 0 bases, J lost 7 bases, and 10 bases lay in between. CDR3 residues: CASSLTVTSNTIYF. The CDR3 coding sequence is TGTGCCAGCAGCTTAACGGTGACAAGCAACACCATATATTTT.

V and J are TRBV5-1 and TRBJ1-1, with 8 bases aligning to TRBD1. The germline V gene encodes CDR1 SGHRS and CDR2 YFSETQ. This CDR3 comprises 15 residues. J was trimmed by 4 bases and V by 4 bases; bases with no gene match: 9. CDR3 sequence: CASSGGQGSVTEAFF. In nucleotides, the CDR3 is TGCGCCAGCAGCGGTGGACAGGGTTCGGTCACTGAAGCTTTCTTT.

V usage is TRBV7-8 and J usage is TRBJ2-7; D unclear. V was cut by 0 bases and J by 1 base, with 4 bases left in between. This CDR3 comprises 13 residues. Germline V gives CDR1 SGHVS, CDR2 FQNEAQ. The CDR3: CASSLAGSYEQYF. CDR3 in DNA: TGTGCCAGCAGCTTAGCCGGGTCCTACGAGCAGTACTTC.

The chain is built from TRBV5-1 and TRBJ2-7; 9 nucleotides line up with TRBD1. Germline lookup yields CDR1 SGHRS and CDR2 YFSETQ. The CDR3 is 14 residues long. With V trimmed by 3 bases and J by 6 bases, 7 bases remained unmatched. The CDR3, as DNA: TGCGCCAGCAGCTCCCGGGACAGGGTCGGCGAGCAGTACTTC. Translation: CASSSRDRVGEQYF.

In this sample, this clone turned up a few times. This chain connects TRBV11-2 to TRBJ1-1; TRBD1 matches 9 bases. The V gene end was trimmed by 5 bases and the J gene end by 4 bases; junction bases not matched to a gene: 11. This CDR3 has 16 residues. The V gene's germline CDR1 is SGHAT and CDR2 FQNNGV. CDR3 amino acids: CASSPGTGWVGTEAFF. Here the CDR3 DNA reads TGTGCCAGCAGCCCCGGGACAGGGTGGGTAGGCACTGAAGCTTTCTTT.

This clone appeared a few times. This chain uses TRBV6-4 with TRBJ2-6; TRBD1 might be the D (5 bases). The CDR3 loop spans 16 amino acids. Looked up from germline, CDR1 is MRHNA and CDR2 is SNTAGT. Trimming took off 3 bases at V and 3 bases at J, with 12 bases between the two ends. CDR3 loop: CASSESPGLGANVLTF. In nucleotides, the CDR3 is TGTGCCAGCAGTGAATCACCAGGGCTTGGGGCCAACGTCCTGACTTTC.

This clone was seen more than once but under ten times. This CDR3 reads CASSSEVGRKFANTGELFF. The CDR3, as DNA: TGTGCCAGCAGTTCGGAGGTCGGCAGAAAGTTCGCGAACACCGGGGAGCTGTTTTTT. This sequence joins TRBV27 and TRBJ2-2, with D tentatively TRBD2 (5 bases). The CDR3 runs to 19 residues. The ends were cut back, 4 bases at V and 0 bases at J, with 21 bases in the middle. Germline V gene data show CDR1 as MNHEY and CDR2 as SMNVEV (reference sequence).